These 15 T cell receptor beta chains were sequenced from one sample in a study of T cell repertoires in cytomegalovirus infection (dated by TCRdb to the late 2010s). The treatment or condition label of this sample denotes: in vitro stimulation with specific CMV peptide epitopes to enrich CMV-specific T cells. For sequencing, an Illumina HiSeq 1500 was employed. The public reads were reanalyzed by TCRdb: fastp trimming at Q25, MiXCR alignment, in-frame beta chains only. One record per CDR3 amino acid sequence lists the most common genes and DNA. In this sample the table shows 830,000 or so distinct CDR3 sequences, approximately 29% of which occur a single time. 9.5% to 15% of the sample belongs to the ten largest clones. Antigen specificity for these receptors is unknown. Specimen: cultured CD8+ T cells from PBMCs, collected from culture after CMV antigen stimulation. The receptors were sampled from a human donor in good health (CMV status not recorded). Some clones in this sample may be carry-over from other donors' samples.

The J gene is TRBJ2-7, the V gene TRBV5-6, with D possibly matching TRBD2 (6 bases). Trimming stripped 0 bases from V and 3 bases from J, with 13 bases between. Germline CDR1 SGHDT, CDR2 YYEEEE. CDR3 length: 15 amino acids. CDR3 region: CASSLGRPSDYEQYV. CDR3 nucleotides: TGTGCCAGCAGCTTGGGGCGGCCTAGCGACTACGAGCAGTACGTC.

This clonotype was detected only a few times. V gene TRBV6-5 combines with J gene TRBJ2-1; TRBD2 aligns across 11 bases. The J segment lost 8 bases and the V segment lost 4 bases, leaving 7 bases of the junction unmatched. The CDR3 sequence is 15 residues long. CDR1 and CDR2 (germline): MNHEY, SVGAGI. The CDR3 protein is CASSFGTSGGDEQFF. In DNA form, the CDR3 reads TGTGCCAGCAGTTTCGGGACTAGCGGAGGGGATGAGCAGTTCTTC.

The CDR3 here is CASSVRQGADGELFF. In DNA form, the CDR3 reads TGTGCCAGCAGCGTAAGGCAGGGGGCTGACGGGGAGCTGTTTTTT. The rearrangement uses TRBV9 and TRBJ2-2, with 8 bases fitting TRBD1. CDR3 size: 15 residues. V lost 1 base, J lost 7 bases, and 6 bases stayed unmatched. In germline, CDR1 is SGDLS, CDR2 YYNGEE.

This clonotype has more than one count but fewer than ten. The chain uses TRBV20-1 and TRBJ2-7; 12 bases fit TRBD2. With 2 bases clipped from V and 2 bases from J, the junction kept 4 bases outside the gene matches. The germline CDR1 and CDR2 sequences are DFQATT and SNEGSKA (reference sequence). This CDR3 is built from 15 residues. CDR3 sequence reads: CSARPTSGRTYEQYF. The CDR3 nucleotides read TGCAGTGCTAGACCGACTAGCGGGAGAACCTACGAGCAGTACTTC.

This clonotype was seen a single time. CDR3 loop: CSASSPDSYEQYV. The CDR3 coding sequence is TGCAGTGCTAGCTCCCCGGACTCCTACGAGCAGTACGTC. The rearrangement joins TRBV20-1 to TRBJ2-7, with D unresolved. The CDR3 spans 13 residues. The germline gives CDR1 DFQATT, CDR2 SNEGSKA (reference sequence). V was pared by 3 bases and J by 0 bases, with 9 bases between.

This clonotype was counted between two and nine times. The V and J genes are TRBV24-1 and TRBJ2-3; 9 nucleotides line up with TRBD1. The CDR3 is 17 residues long. J lost 4 bases, V lost 5 bases, and 12 bases had no gene match. In germline, CDR1 is KGHDR, CDR2 SFDVKD. CDR3 loop: CATSAPRRDRVADTQYF. In DNA, the CDR3 is TGTGCCACCAGTGCCCCGAGGAGGGACAGGGTTGCAGATACGCAGTATTTT.

The sample holds a few counts of this clonotype. The chain uses TRBV12-3 or TRBV12-4 and TRBJ2-1; 8 bases line up with TRBD2. The CDR3 is made up of 18 amino acids. V was clipped by 10 bases and J by 3 bases; unmatched bases: 20. The CDR3 DNA sequence: TGTGCCACCAAGCCGCCACCCGCTACTAGCGGAAACTACAATGAGCAGTTCTTC. Protein product: CATKPPPATSGNYNEQFF.

The CDR3 coding sequence is TGTGCCAGCAGTTTAAACAGGGGTTTTGGCTACACCTTC. Its translation: CASSLNRGFGYTF. This chain joins TRBV27 and TRBJ1-2; 7 positions match TRBD1. This CDR3 is 13 amino acids long. J was trimmed by 7 bases and V by 2 bases; bases with no gene match: 4. Germline V gene data show CDR1 as MNHEY and CDR2 as SMNVEV (reference sequence).

V and J are TRBV6-2 or TRBV6-3 and TRBJ2-3, with 9 positions matching TRBD2. Germline V gene sequence: CDR1 MNHEY, CDR2 SVGEGT. The V and J ends lost 5 bases and 6 bases, in that order; junction bases with no gene match: 12. The CDR3 is 16 amino acids. The CDR3 sequence is CASSPQTSGGADTQYF. The CDR3 DNA sequence: TGTGCCAGCAGTCCCCAGACTAGCGGCGGTGCGGATACGCAGTATTTT.

This chain connects TRBV7-8 to TRBJ1-3; TRBD1 might be the D (5 bases). The CDR3 loop spans 15 amino acids. The V and J ends lost 6 bases and 0 bases respectively, with 12 bases between them. Germline V gene data show CDR1 as SGHVS and CDR2 as FQNEAQ. This CDR3 reads CASSSDRISGNTIYF. The CDR3 DNA sequence: TGTGCCAGCAGTTCTGACAGAATCTCTGGAAACACCATATATTTT.

The rearrangement joins TRBV27 to TRBJ2-1; TRBD2 matches at 7 bases. CDR3 length: 15 amino acids. Germline V gene data show CDR1 as MNHEY and CDR2 as SMNVEV (reference sequence). V shed 4 bases and J 12 bases; nucleotides not matched to a gene: 15. The CDR3 DNA sequence: TGTGCCAGCAGTTCCTCCCTGACGGGGGGTCTCGGGCAGTTCTTC. It codes for CASSSSLTGGLGQFF.

This clonotype was detected many times. This chain uses TRBV7-9 with TRBJ1-4, with TRBD1 matching 8 bases. This CDR3 contains 15 residues. V lost 5 bases, J lost 6 bases, and 8 bases stayed unmatched. CDR1 and CDR2 (germline): SEHNR, FQNEAQ (reference sequence). This CDR3 reads CASSPFEQGDEKLFF. The CDR3 DNA sequence: TGTGCCAGCAGCCCCTTCGAACAGGGGGATGAAAAACTGTTTTTT.

There are a few counts of this clonotype. This sequence joins TRBV7-6 and TRBJ2-3; D is undetermined. CDR3 length: 12 residues. Germline V gives CDR1 SGHVS, CDR2 FNYEAQ. V gave up 6 bases and J gave up 7 bases, with 11 bases separating them. Here the CDR3 reads CASRLQTYTQYF. CDR3 bases: TGTGCCAGCAGATTACAGACATATACGCAGTATTTT.

Only a few counts were recorded for this clonotype. The chain carries TRBV5-5 and TRBJ2-3, with D uncertain. The ends were cut back, 7 bases at V and 4 bases at J, with 19 bases in the middle. Germline CDR1 and CDR2: SGHKS and YYEKEE (reference sequence). This CDR3 comprises 15 residues. The CDR3 DNA sequence: TGTGCCAGCCGCCCTTCGTTGGAGCACGCAGATACGCAGTATTTT. This codes for CASRPSLEHADTQYF.

The genes are TRBV7-8 and TRBJ1-2; D gene ambiguous. The CDR3 runs to 15 residues. Germline-derived CDR1 and CDR2 are SGHVS and FQNEAQ. Deletions cut 4 bases from V and 0 bases from J, with 12 bases between. The CDR3 nucleotides are TGTGCCAGCAGCTCCATACGGGAACCTAACTATGGCTACACCTTC. It encodes CASSSIREPNYGYTF.